This T cell receptor (beta chain) was captured in a study of blood T cell repertoires in COVID-19. Study overall: Samples representing acute and convalescent COVID-19 were sourced from the United States, Italy and Spain. Sample material is recorded as cDNA or gDNA derived from T cells, B-cell-depleted T cells, or PBMCs.

How the authors handled the data: Reference gene primer amplification in the assay estimated nucleated cell counts. Only in-frame clones appear in the TCRdb table, and some are missing; sequencing was by immunoSEQ multiplex PCR. V and J calls and clone size come straight from that table; D and trimming were deduced from the DNA. Of more than 80,000 clones in the sample, 71% were seen once. Germline trimming cut 3 bases from V and 7 bases from J; bases unmatched to any gene: 6. Germline loops: CDR1 LNHDA, CDR2 SQIVND (reference sequence). The CDR3 has 14 residues. This clone was counted many times. The clonotype was recovered from a human donor with acute or convalescent COVID-19. The donor label of this sample is uncertain. The rearrangement uses TRBV19 and TRBJ1-2; 9 bases fit TRBD1. Sequencing was performed on peripheral blood. For the CDR3, the DNA is TGTGCCAGTAGTATGGGACAGGGAGGGCCTGGCTACACCTTC. It translates to CASSMGQGGPGYTF.